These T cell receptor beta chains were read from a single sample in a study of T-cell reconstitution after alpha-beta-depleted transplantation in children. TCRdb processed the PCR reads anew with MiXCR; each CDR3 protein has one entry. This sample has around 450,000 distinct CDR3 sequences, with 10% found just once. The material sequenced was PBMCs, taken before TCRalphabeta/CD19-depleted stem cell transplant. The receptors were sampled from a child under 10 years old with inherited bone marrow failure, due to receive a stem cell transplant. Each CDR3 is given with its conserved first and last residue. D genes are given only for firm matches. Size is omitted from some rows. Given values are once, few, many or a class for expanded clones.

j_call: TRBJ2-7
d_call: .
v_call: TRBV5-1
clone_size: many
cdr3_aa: CASSLEANSYEQYF
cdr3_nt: TGCGCCAGCAGCTTGGAGGCGAACTCCTACGAGCAGTACTTC

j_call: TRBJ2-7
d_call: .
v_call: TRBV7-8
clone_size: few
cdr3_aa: CASSLGNRVLEQYF
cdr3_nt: TGTGCCAGCAGCTTAGGTAACAGGGTCCTCGAGCAGTACTTC

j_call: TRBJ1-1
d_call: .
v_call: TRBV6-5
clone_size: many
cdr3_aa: CASSYTRGEAFF
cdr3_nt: TGTGCCAGCAGTTACACTAGGGGTGAAGCTTTCTTT

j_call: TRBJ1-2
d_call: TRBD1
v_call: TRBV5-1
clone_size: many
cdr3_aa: CASSFDRRQGFTSNYGYTF
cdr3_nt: TGCGCCAGCAGCTTTGATCGAAGACAGGGTTTCACTTCTAACTATGGCTACACCTTC

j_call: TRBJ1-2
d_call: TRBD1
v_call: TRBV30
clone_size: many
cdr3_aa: CAWSAGTGQSGYTF
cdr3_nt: TGTGCCTGGAGCGCTGGGACAGGCCAGAGTGGCTACACCTTC

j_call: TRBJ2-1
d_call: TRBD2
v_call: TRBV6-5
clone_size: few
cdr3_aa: CASSPGRLAGYHNEQFF
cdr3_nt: TGTGCCAGCAGTCCTGGGAGACTAGCAGGGTACCACAATGAGCAGTTCTTC

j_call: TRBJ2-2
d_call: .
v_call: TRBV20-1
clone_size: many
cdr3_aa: CSARLSRGTGELFF
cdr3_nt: TGCAGTGCTAGACTTTCGCGGGGTACCGGGGAGCTGTTTTTT

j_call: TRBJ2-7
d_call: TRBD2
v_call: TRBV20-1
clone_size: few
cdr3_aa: CSASPGGPYEQYF
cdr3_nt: TGCAGTGCTAGCCCGGGAGGCCCCTACGAGCAGTACTTC

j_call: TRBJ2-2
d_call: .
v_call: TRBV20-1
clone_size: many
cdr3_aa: CSASQPGGELFF
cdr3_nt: TGCAGTGCTAGTCAACCTGGCGGGGAGCTGTTTTTT

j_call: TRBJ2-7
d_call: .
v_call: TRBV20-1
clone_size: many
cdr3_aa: CSASWQTSYEQYF
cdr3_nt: TGCAGTGCTAGTTGGCAAACCTCCTACGAGCAGTACTTC

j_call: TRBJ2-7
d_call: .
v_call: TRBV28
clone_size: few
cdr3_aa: CASTLYDSGYEQYF
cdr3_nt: TGTGCCAGCACTTTATATGACTCAGGATACGAGCAGTACTTC

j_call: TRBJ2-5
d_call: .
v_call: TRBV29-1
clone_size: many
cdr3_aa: CSVLGGETQYF
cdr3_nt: TGCAGCGTTCTGGGTGGGGAGACCCAGTACTTC

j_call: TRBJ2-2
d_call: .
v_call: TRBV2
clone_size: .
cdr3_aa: CASSTAGELFF
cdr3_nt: TGTGCCAGCAGTACAGCCGGGGAGCTGTTTTTT

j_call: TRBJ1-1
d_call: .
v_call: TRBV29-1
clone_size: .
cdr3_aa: CSVDAQSQAFF
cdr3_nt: TGCAGCGTTGATGCGCAGTCTCAAGCTTTCTTT

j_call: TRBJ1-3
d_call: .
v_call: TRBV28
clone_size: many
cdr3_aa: CASSFQGAGNTIYF
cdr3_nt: TGTGCCAGCAGTTTTCAAGGGGCTGGAAACACCATATATTTT

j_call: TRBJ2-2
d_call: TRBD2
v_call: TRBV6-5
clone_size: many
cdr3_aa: CASSYRGLAGEPGELFF
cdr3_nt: TGTGCCAGCAGTTACCGGGGACTAGCGGGAGAACCCGGGGAGCTGTTTTTT

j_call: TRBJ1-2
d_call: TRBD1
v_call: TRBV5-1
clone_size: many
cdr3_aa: CASSLGDRIIYGYTF
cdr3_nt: TGCGCCAGCAGCCTCGGGGACAGGATAATCTATGGCTACACCTTC

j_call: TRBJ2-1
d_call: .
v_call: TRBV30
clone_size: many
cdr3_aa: CAWGARFENEQFF
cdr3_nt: TGTGCCTGGGGGGCTAGATTCGAGAATGAGCAGTTCTTC

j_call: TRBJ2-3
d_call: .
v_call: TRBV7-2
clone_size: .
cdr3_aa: CASSLAGSDTQYF
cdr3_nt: TGTGCCAGCAGCTTAGCCGGCTCAGATACGCAGTATTTT

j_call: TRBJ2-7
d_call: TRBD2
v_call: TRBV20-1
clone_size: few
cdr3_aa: CSSLGWEGYEQYF
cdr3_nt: TGCAGTTCCCTCGGTTGGGAGGGCTACGAGCAGTACTTC

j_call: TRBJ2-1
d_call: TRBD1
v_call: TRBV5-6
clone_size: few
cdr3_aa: CASGRALWTGAYEQFF
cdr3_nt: TGTGCCAGCGGCCGCGCCCTTTGGACAGGGGCATATGAGCAGTTCTTC

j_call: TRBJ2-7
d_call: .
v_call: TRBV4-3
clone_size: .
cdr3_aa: CASSQDWRGPNYEQYF
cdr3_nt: TGCGCCAGCAGCCAAGATTGGAGGGGCCCGAATTACGAGCAGTACTTC

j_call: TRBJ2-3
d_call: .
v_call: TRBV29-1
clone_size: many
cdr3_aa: CSVATSLGDTQYF
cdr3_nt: TGCAGCGTCGCCACTTCCCTGGGAGATACGCAGTATTTT

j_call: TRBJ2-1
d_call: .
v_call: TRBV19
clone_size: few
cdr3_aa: CASSMPGEYNEQFF
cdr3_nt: TGTGCCAGTAGTATGCCAGGGGAGTACAATGAGCAGTTCTTC

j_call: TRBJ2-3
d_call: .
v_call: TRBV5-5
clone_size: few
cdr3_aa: CASSYGGRSGTDTQYF
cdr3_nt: TGTGCCAGCAGCTACGGTGGCAGATCTGGCACAGATACGCAGTATTTT

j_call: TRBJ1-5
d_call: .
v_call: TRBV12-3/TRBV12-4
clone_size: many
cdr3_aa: CASSTGVGGSNQPQHF
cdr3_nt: TGTGCCAGCAGTACCGGGGTTGGAGGGAGCAATCAGCCCCAGCATTTT

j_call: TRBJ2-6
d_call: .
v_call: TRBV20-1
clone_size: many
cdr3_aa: CSAKGTSGANVLTF
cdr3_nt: TGCAGTGCAAAAGGGACCTCTGGGGCCAACGTCCTGACTTTC

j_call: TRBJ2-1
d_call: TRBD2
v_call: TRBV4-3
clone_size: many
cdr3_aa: CASSGREFVFGYNEQFF
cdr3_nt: TGCGCCAGCAGTGGGCGGGAGTTTGTATTTGGCTACAATGAGCAGTTCTTC

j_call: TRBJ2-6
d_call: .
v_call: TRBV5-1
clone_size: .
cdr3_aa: CATPVEGAGANVLTF
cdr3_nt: TGCGCCACCCCCGTAGAGGGAGCTGGGGCCAACGTCCTGACTTTC

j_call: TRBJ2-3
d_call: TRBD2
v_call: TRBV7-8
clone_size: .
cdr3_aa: CASSLALGLAGGGTDTQYF
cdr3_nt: TGTGCCAGCAGCTTAGCGCTGGGACTAGCGGGAGGGGGTACAGATACGCAGTATTTT

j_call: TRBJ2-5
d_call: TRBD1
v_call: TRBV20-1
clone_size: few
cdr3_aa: CSARYRDSWYQETQYF
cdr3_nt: TGCAGTGCTAGGTACCGGGACAGTTGGTACCAAGAGACCCAGTACTTC

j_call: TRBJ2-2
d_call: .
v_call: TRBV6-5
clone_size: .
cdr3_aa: CASSYSSWTGELFF
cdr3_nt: TGTGCCAGCAGTTACTCCTCTTGGACCGGGGAGCTGTTTTTT

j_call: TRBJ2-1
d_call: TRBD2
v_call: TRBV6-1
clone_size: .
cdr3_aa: CASSRGGRPVDEQFF
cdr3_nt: TGTGCCAGCAGTAGGGGCGGGAGGCCCGTGGATGAGCAGTTCTTC

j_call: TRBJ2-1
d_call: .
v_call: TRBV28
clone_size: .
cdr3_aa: CASSPHGAYNEQFF
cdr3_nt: TGTGCCAGCAGTCCCCACGGAGCTTACAATGAGCAGTTCTTC

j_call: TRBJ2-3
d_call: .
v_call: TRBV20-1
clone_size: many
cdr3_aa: CSASVGFLSTDTQYF
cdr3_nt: TGCAGTGCTAGTGTAGGGTTCCTGAGCACAGATACGCAGTATTTT

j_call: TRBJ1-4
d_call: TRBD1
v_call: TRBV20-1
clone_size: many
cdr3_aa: CSAPGQGADEKLFF
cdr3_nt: TGCAGTGCTCCTGGACAGGGGGCGGATGAAAAACTGTTTTTT

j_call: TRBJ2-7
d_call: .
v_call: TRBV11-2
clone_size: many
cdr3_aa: CASSLGGRSQYF
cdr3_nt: TGTGCCAGCAGCTTAGGGGGCAGGTCTCAGTACTTC

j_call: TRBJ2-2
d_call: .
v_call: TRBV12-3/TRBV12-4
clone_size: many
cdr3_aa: CASTIRQGLRQTELFF
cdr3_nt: TGTGCCAGCACTATACGACAAGGCCTACGACAAACGGAGCTGTTTTTT

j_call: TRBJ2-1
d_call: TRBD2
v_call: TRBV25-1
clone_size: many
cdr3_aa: CASSELGSSGPFPYYNEQFF
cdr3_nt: TGTGCCAGCAGTGAATTGGGGTCTAGCGGACCGTTCCCCTATTACAATGAGCAGTTCTTC

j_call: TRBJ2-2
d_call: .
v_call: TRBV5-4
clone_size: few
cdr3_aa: CASSLAGGTRAGELFF
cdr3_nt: TGTGCCAGCAGCTTGGCCGGAGGGACAAGGGCCGGGGAGCTGTTTTTT

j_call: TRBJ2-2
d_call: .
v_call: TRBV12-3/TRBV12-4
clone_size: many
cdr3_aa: CASSFRPTGELFF
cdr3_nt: TGTGCCAGCAGTTTTAGGCCGACCGGGGAGCTGTTTTTT

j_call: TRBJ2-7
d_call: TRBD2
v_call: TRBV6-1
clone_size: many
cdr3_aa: CASSEWRLAGGHEQYF
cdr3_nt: TGTGCCAGCAGTGAATGGAGACTAGCGGGAGGCCACGAGCAGTACTTC